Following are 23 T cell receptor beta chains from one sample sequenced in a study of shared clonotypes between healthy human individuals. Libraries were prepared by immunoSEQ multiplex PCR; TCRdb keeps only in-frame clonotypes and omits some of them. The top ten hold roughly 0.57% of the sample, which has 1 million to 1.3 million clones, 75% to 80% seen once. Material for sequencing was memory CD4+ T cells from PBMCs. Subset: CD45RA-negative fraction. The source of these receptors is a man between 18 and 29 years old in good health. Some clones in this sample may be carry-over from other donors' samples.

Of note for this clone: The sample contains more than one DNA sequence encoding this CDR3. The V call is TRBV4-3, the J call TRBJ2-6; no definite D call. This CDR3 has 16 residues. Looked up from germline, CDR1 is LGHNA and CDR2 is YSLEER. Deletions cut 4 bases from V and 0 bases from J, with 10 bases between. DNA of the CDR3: TGCGCCAGCAGCCGTGGCCAAGGCTCTGGGGCCAACGTCCTGACTTTC. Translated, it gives CASSRGQGSGANVLTF.

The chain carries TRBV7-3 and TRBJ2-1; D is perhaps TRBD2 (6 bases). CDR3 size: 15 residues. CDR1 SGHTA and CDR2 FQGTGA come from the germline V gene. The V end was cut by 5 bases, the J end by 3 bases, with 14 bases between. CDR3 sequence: CASSPRTSFYNEQFF. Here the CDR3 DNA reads TGTGCCAGCAGCCCGCGTACTAGCTTCTACAATGAGCAGTTCTTC.

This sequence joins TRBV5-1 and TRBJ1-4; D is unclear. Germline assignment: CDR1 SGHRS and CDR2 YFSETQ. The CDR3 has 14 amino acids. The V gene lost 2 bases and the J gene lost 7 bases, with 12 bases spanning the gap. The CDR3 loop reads CASSLNPAGEKLFF. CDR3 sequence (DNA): TGCGCCAGCAGCTTAAACCCCGCAGGTGAAAAACTGTTTTTT.

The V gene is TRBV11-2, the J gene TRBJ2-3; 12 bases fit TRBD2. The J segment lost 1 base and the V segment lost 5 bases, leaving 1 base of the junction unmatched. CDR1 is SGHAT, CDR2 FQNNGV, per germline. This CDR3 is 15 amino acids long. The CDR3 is CASSASGRGTDTQYF. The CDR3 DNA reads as TGTGCCAGCAGCGCTAGCGGGAGGGGCACAGATACGCAGTATTTT. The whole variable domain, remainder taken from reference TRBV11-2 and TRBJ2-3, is EAGVAQSPRYKIIEKRQSVAFWCNPISGHATLYWYQQILGQGPKLLIQFQNNGVVDDSQLPKDRFSAERLKGVDSTLKIQPAKLEDSAVYLCASSASGRGTDTQYFGPGTRLTVL.

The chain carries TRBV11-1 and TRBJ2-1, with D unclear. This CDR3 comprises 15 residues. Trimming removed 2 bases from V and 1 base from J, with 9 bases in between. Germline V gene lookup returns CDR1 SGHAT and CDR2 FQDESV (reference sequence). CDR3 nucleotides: TGTGCCAGCAGCTTATCATCTGGGTCCTACAATGAGCAGTTCTTC. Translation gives CASSLSSGSYNEQFF.

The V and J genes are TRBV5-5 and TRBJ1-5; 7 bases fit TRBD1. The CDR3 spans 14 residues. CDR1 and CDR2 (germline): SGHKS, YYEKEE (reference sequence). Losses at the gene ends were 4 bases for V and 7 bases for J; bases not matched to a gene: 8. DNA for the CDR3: TGTGCCAGCAGCACGGGACAGTCTTCCCAGCCCCAGCATTTT. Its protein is CASSTGQSSQPQHF. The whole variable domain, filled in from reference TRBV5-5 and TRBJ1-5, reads DAGVTQSPTHLIKTRGQQVTLRCSPISGHKSVSWYQQVLGQGPQFIFQYYEKEERGRGNFPDRFSARQFPNYSSELNVNALLLGDSALYLCASSTGQSSQPQHFGDGTRLSIL.

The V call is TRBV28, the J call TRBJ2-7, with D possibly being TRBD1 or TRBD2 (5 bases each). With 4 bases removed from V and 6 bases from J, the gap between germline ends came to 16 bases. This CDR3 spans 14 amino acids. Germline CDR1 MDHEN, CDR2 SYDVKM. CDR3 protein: CASSWGYTSGEQYF. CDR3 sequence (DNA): TGTGCCAGCAGTTGGGGGTATACCTCTGGCGAGCAGTACTTC.

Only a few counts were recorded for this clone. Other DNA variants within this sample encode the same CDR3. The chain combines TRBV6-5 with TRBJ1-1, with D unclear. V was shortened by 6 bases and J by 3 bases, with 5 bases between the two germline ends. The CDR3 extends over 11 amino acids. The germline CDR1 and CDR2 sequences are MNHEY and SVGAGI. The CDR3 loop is CASSTYTEAFF. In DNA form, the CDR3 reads TGTGCCAGCAGCACCTACACTGAAGCTTTCTTT.

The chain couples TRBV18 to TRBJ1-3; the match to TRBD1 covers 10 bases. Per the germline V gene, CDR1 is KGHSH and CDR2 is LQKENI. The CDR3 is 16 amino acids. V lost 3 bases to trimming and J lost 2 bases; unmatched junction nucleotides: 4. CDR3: CASSPGQGGTGNTIYF. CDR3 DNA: TGTGCCAGCTCACCCGGACAGGGGGGTACTGGAAACACCATATATTTT.

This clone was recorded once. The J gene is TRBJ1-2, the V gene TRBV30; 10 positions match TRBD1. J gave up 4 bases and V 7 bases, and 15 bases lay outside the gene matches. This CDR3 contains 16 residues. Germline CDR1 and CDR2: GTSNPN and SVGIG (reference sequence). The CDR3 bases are TGTGCCTTAACACGCGACAGGGGGCTGGGACGCTATGGCTACACCTTC. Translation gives CALTRDRGLGRYGYTF. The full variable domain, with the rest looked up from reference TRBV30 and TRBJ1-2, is SQTIHQWPATLVQPVGSPLSLECTVEGTSNPNLYWYRQAAGRGLQLLFYSVGIGQISSEVPQNLSASRPQDRQFILSSKKLLLSDSGFYLCALTRDRGLGRYGYTFGSGTRLTVV.

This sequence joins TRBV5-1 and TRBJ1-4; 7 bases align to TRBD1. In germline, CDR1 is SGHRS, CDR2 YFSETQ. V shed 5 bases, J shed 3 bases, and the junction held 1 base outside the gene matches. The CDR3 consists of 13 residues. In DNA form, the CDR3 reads TGCGCCAGCAGAGGGGGCCCTAATGAAAAACTGTTTTTT. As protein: CASRGGPNEKLFF.

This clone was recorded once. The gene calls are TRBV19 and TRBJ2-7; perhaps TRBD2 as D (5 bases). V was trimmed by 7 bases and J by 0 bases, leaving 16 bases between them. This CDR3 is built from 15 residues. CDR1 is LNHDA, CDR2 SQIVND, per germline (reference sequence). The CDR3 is CASTRRSGSSYEQYF. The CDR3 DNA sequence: TGTGCCAGTACCAGGCGGAGCGGTAGCTCCTACGAGCAGTACTTC.

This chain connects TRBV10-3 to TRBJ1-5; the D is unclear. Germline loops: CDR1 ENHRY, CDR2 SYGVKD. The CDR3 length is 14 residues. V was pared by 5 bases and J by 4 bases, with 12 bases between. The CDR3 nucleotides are TGTGCCATCAGTCTGGGCAGCGATAATCAGCCCCAGCATTTT. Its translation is CAISLGSDNQPQHF.

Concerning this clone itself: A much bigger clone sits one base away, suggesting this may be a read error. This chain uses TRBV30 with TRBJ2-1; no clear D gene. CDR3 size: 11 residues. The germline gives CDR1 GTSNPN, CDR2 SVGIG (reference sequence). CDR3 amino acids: CAWSVQYEQLF. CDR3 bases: TGTGCCTGGAGTGTACAATATGAGCAGCTCTTC.

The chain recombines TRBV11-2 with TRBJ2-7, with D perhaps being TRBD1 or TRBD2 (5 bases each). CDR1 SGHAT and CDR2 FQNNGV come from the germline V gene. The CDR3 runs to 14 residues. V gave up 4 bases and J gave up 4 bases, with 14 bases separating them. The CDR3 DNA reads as TGTGCCAGCAGCTCCATACGGGACGTATACGAGCAGTACTTC. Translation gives CASSSIRDVYEQYF.

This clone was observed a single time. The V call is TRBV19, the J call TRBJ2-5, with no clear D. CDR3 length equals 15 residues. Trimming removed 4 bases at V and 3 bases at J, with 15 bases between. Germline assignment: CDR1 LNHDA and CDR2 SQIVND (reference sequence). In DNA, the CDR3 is TGTGCCAGTAGTACCATACAGAGAGAGGAAGAGACCCAGTACTTC. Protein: CASSTIQREEETQYF.

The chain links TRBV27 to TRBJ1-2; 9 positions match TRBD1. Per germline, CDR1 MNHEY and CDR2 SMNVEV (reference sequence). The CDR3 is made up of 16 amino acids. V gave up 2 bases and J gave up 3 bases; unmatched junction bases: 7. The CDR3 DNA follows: TGTGCCAGCAGTTTAGTCAGGGGACAGGGATACTATGGCTACACCTTC. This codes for CASSLVRGQGYYGYTF.

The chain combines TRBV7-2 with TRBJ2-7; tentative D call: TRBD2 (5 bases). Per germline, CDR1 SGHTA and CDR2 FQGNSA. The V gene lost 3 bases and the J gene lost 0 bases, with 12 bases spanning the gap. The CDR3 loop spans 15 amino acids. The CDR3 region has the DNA TGTGCCAGCAGCTTTCTCGGGATTGCCTCCTACGAGCAGTACTTC. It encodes CASSFLGIASYEQYF.

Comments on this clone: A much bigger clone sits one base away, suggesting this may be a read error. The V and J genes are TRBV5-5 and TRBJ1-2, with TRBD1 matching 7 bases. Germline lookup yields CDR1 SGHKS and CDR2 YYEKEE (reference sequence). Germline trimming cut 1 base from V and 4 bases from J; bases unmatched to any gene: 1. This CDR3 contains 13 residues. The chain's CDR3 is CASSLSGGYGYTF. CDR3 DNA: TGTGCCAGCAGCTTGTCAGGGGGCTATGGCTACACCTTC. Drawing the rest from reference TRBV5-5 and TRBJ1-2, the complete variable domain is DAGVTQSPTHLIKTRGQQVTLRCSPISGHKSVSWYQQVLGQGPQFIFQYYEKEERGRGNFPDRFSARQFPNYSSELNVNALLLGDSALYLCASSLSGGYGYTFGSGTRLTVV.

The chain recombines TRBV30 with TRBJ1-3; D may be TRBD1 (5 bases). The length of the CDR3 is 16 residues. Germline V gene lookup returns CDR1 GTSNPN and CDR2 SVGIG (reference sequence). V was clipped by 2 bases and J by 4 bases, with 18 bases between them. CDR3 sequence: CAWSPSRDAQGNTIYF. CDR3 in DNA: TGTGCCTGGAGTCCCTCCCGGGACGCCCAAGGAAACACCATATATTTT. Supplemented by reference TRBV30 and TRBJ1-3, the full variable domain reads SQTIHQWPATLVQPVGSPLSLECTVEGTSNPNLYWYRQAAGRGLQLLFYSVGIGQISSEVPQNLSASRPQDRQFILSSKKLLLSDSGFYLCAWSPSRDAQGNTIYFGEGSWLTVV.

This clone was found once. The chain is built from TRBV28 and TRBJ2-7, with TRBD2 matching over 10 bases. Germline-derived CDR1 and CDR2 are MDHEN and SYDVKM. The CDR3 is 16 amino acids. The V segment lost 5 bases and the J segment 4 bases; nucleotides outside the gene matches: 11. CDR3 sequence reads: CASSPQLTSGAYEQYF. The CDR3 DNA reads TGTGCCAGCAGTCCTCAATTAACTAGCGGGGCGTACGAGCAGTACTTC.

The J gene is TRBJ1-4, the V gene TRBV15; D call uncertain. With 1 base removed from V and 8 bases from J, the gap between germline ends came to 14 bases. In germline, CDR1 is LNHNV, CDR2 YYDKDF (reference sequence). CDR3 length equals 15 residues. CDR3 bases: TGTGCCACCAGCAGAGTATCGTCGGAAAACGAAAAACTGTTTTTT. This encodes CATSRVSSENEKLFF.

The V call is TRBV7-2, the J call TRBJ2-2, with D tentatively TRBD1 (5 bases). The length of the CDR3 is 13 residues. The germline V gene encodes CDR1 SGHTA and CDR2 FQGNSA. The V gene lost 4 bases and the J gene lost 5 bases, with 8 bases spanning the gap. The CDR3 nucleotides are TGTGCCAGCAGCTCTCAGGGAACCGGGGAGCTGTTTTTT. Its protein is CASSSQGTGELFF. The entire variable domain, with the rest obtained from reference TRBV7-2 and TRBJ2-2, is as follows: GAGVSQSPSNKVTEKGKDVELRCDPISGHTALYWYRQSLGQGLEFLIYFQGNSAPDKSGLPSDRFSAERTGGSVSTLTIQRTQQEDSAVYLCASSSQGTGELFFGEGSRLTVL.